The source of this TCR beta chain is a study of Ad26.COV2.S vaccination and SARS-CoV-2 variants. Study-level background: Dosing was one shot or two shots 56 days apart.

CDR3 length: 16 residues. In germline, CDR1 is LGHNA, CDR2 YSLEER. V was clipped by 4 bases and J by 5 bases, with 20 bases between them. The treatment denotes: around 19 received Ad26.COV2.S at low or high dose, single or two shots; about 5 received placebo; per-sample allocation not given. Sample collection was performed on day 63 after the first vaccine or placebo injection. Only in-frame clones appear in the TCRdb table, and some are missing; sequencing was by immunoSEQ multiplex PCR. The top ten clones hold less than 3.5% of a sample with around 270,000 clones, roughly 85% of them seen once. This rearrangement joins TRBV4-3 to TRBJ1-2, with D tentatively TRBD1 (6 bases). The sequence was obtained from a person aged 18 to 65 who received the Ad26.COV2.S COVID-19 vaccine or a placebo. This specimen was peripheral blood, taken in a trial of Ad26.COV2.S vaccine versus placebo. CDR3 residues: CASSLRQEVNLYGYTF. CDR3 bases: TGCGCCAGCAGCCTACGACAGGAAGTGAACCTATATGGCTACACCTTC.